This TCR beta chain was found in a study of cytomegalovirus exposure and HLA in healthy donors (dated by TCRdb to about 2017). About the study as a whole: An earlier analysis of fewer than 750 of the donors reported roughly 300 Gb of sequence data and around 120 million unique TCR beta sequences obtained from around 190 million T cells. The study was designed to test whether signatures of past pathogen exposure could be identified by cataloging public T cell receptors. An earlier analysis of several hundred of the donors applied high-throughput TCR beta sequencing to assess whether each TCR beta V gene segment acted as functional or pseudogenic. About 280 gigabases of sequencing data and approximately 92 million unique TCR sequences made up an early release that covered 500 to 700 HLA-typed donors. Donor age, sex, ethnicity and CMV serostatus were compiled alongside the repertoire data. The study combined high-throughput TCR immunosequencing, statistical association of individual TCRs with disease status, and machine learning to predict cytomegalovirus infection status. The T cell repertoires of 700 or so subjects were profiled by immunosequencing and related to cytomegalovirus serostatus. All discovery cohort repertoires had been generated on a single sequencing platform. Four to six DR-DQ haplotypes were handled as single units for association and clustering, since linkage in the cohort was strong. The later analysis used no new phenotypic data to find candidate immune exposures, relying instead on TCR beta sequences and their occurrence across donors. To study patterns of TCR occurrence, a later analysis re-analyzed previously published TCR beta repertoires from several hundred donors and added high-resolution HLA genotyping. A later genetic analysis used genome-wide SNP genotypes for about three fifths of the roughly 700 donors, treating that subset as a discovery cohort. Along with the roughly 670-subject first cohort, a separate validation cohort of over a hundred different subjects was used. Typing coverage varied by locus: roughly 620-630 donors for A, B, C, DRB1 and DQB1; approximately 560 for DQA1; about 570 for DPA1; under 490 for DPB1. HLA typing covered class I and class II loci at four-digit resolution. On average, around 200,000 unique TCR beta nucleotide sequences were sequenced per donor among a few hundred genotyped donors of the cohort, with roughly 19% of those sequences being non-productive. Of the approximately 400 genotyped donors, about 80% fell in the genetic ancestry cluster associated with self-reported Caucasian donors.

The cohort was made up of approximately 670 healthy bone marrow donors. At the time of sampling, all cohort members were nominally healthy, though unrecorded immune exposures were likely present. The donor tested CMV seropositive, placing the donor among the approximately 290 seropositive members of the cohort. A peripheral blood sample was collected from each donor, and TCR beta sequencing was performed on peripheral blood mononuclear cells. Genomic DNA was extracted from the blood cell samples with the Qiagen DNeasy Blood Extraction Kit. CDR1 ENHRY and CDR2 SYGVKD were looked up in the germline V gene. Inclusive of the bounding cysteine and phenylalanine, the CDR3 is 17 residues long. Here the CDR3 DNA is all that survives: 51 bases in frame from base 1. The V and J ends are trimmed by 10 bases and 0 bases, leaving 21 bases between them. Broad study findings and their caveats: The 87-base-pair reads could not distinguish some IMGT-functional V segments, including TRBV6-2 and TRBV6-3, so those segments were excluded. Over 15 rarely observed V segments, including chromosome 9 orphons, were excluded from the earlier analysis of about 610 of the donors because counts were too low. In the study, 150 to 200 TCR beta chains were listed as associated with cytomegalovirus. In vitro tests confirmed that a few of the cytomegalovirus-associated TCR beta chains recognize cytomegalovirus antigens. The presence/absence analyses assumed that sequencing depth was roughly uniform across donors, and that assumption may not be true. According to a later analysis, parvovirus B19, influenza, CMV and Epstein-Barr virus appeared linked to several top co-occurrence clusters. A later analysis found that TCR association rates varied across HLA loci, with DRB1 alleles showing the most associated TCRs and HLA-C alleles the fewest. In a later genetic analysis, a missense DCLRE1C variant was associated with V-gene and J-gene trimming of TCR beta chains, and the association was replicated in an independent cohort. The sequencing pipeline was judged likely to have produced a cluster of highly shared sequence variants as a technical artifact. Because HLA typing was unavailable for some donors at each locus, only the typed subset was used in association tests. A further reported finding was that TCR beta sequences accurately predicted the HLA-A and HLA-B alleles for most subjects in the first cohort. When HLA alleles, especially DR and DQ, strongly co-occurred, TCR associations were difficult to assign to individual alleles. According to the authors, the approach could potentially be generalized to other disease states and immunological phenotypes. The only immune exposure information available for the cohort was CMV serostatus. Most TCR sequences were seen in very few donors, while some public TCRs were found in many individuals. The classifier was reported to diagnose cytomegalovirus status with high specificity and sensitivity in both the original cohort and the validation cohort. This cohort had only TCR beta chains sequenced, and the lack of alpha or paired-chain data limited which features could be detected. Correlated functional status among segregating V segments might be attributable to linkage disequilibrium, but an unknown experimental factor could not be ruled out. In a later analysis, HLA-associated TCR beta chains were found to be more clonally expanded and to have lower generation probabilities than equally common non-associated chains. Most CMV-associated TCR beta chains appeared to be HLA-restricted in a later analysis, and the HLA associations seemed to be driven largely by CMV exposure. In a later genetic analysis, fewer N-insertions in productive TCRs were reported among donors in an Asian-associated ancestry cluster than the roughly 700-donor mean. In an earlier analysis of some 640 of the donors, most TCR beta V segments were observed in productive rearrangements about 87% or about 30% of the time, broadly matching IMGT annotations. In a later analysis, around 15,000 TCR beta sequences were associated with specific HLA alleles at a false discovery rate of 0.05.

This clone has a handful of counts. What antigen it recognizes has not been identified. Within one base of it there is no much larger clone, and no base qualities were kept. Receptor amplification or capture employed the immunoSEQ multiplex PCR assay. For the multiplex PCR, a mixture combining 60 forward primers for TCR Vbeta segments and 13 reverse primers for TCR Jbeta segments was used. The CDR3 region of rearranged TCR beta genes was amplified from genomic DNA by a multiplex PCR assay. The amplified TCR beta libraries were sequenced on the Illumina HiSeq System as 87-base-pair reads. The paper's processing steps were these. A later analysis tallied roughly 78 million unique TCR beta chains across the approximately 670 repertoires, and approximately 11 million of those chains were shared by two or more donors. A nearest-neighbor algorithm error-corrected the raw reads and collapsed the reads into unique sequences, merging closely related sequences to remove PCR and sequencing errors. To assign V, D and J gene segments, CDR3 sequences were aligned to IMGT reference sequences. For a sequence to be retained, a match of at least six nucleotides to both a V gene segment and a J gene segment was required. Rearrangements were classified as productive when the CDR3 lacked stop codons and remained in frame with V and J, and all other rearrangements were classified as non-productive. CDR3 was defined according to IMGT convention as the region running from the second conserved V-encoded cysteine to the conserved J-encoded phenylalanine. In an earlier analysis of roughly 610 of the donors, sequences lacking an unambiguous match to a single V gene segment were excluded. In an earlier analysis of several hundred of the donors, V segments were called functional above 56.7% productive rearrangements and were called segregating when the between-donor standard deviation exceeded 5%. To diagnose cytomegalovirus status from the catalog of TCR beta chain sequences, a statistical classification framework was built. In a later analysis, TCR nucleotide sequences were compared against IMGT/GENE-DB human TR gene sequences so that V and J genes could be assigned. Using the TCRdist pipeline, a later analysis assigned CDR3 sequences along with most-parsimonious VDJ recombination scenarios. In a later analysis, every TCR beta chain was defined by the combination of its CDR3 amino acid sequence and its V-gene family, and reads without a unique V-gene family were dropped. To address suspected cross-contamination and a sequencing artifact, a later analysis removed 592 highly shared, low-generation-probability nucleotide sequences. In a later analysis, a clonal expansion index for each public chain was calculated from normalized within-repertoire ranks of inferred template counts. In a later analysis, generation probabilities were computed with a VDJ recombination model fitted to out-of-frame rearrangements, and the resulting probabilities were checked against IGoR. Hypergeometric tests were used in a later analysis to score TCR-TCR, TCR-HLA and TCR-CMV co-occurrence, with a repertoire-size bias correction applied to the TCR pairs. In a later analysis, false discovery rates were estimated by permuting HLA or CMV assignments 20 times. In a later analysis, co-occurring TCRs were grouped using DBSCAN, and TCRdist sequence similarity was added for clustering within HLA-allele-positive subsets. Co-occurrence clustering excluded repertoires with fewer than 30,000 or more than 120,000 public chains, plus five with anomalous nucleotide sharing. TCRdb took this table from immuneACCESS and kept in-frame rearrangements with V and J called. Such tables lack part of the clones; where checked against another copy, unresolved V genes explain under half of the gap, and the rest is unexplained. V, J and clone size are those of that table, while D and trimming were read from the DNA. The sample table holds approximately 77,000 clones, of which under 80% were seen once. The top ten constitute just under 5% of the sample.

Sequenced: PBMCs. The TCR originated in a man aged 60 to 69 in good health and CMV-seropositive. Recombination linked TRBV10-3 to TRBJ2-2; matching of 7 bases hints at TRBD2 as the D gene. The CDR3 loop reads CATRGGGGAANTGELFF. The nucleotides are TGTGCCACCCGGGGAGGGGGGGGCGCCGCGAACACCGGGGAGCTGTTTTTT.